This T cell receptor (beta chain) came from a study of blood T cell repertoires in COVID-19. Study overall: Both acute and convalescent COVID-19 samples were obtained from the United States, Italy and Spain. PBMCs, B-cell-depleted T cells, or T cells were the source of the cDNA or gDNA that made up the material.

Only a few counts were recorded for this clone. In the source study's methods: Amplified reference gene primers provided the basis for estimating nucleated cell counts. TCRdb's table, derived via immunoSEQ multiplex PCR, lists solely in-frame clones and lacks some. That table furnishes V, J and clone size, whereas the DNA furnished D and trimming. This table has fewer than 200,000 clones, around nine tenths appearing once. Sequencing was done on a sample of peripheral blood. The TCR originated in a woman under 30 who had recovered from COVID-19.

Here the CDR3 reads CASSYGTWGTEAFF. The DNA for the CDR3 is TGTGCCAGCAGTTACGGGACATGGGGCACTGAAGCTTTCTTT. J is TRBJ1-1 and V is TRBV6-2 or TRBV6-3, with D possibly being TRBD1 (6 bases). Trimming stripped 2 bases from V and 4 bases from J, with 11 bases between. The germline V gene has CDR1 MNHEY and CDR2 SVGEGT. This CDR3 is 14 amino acids long.